The 5 T cell receptor beta chains below all came from one sample that was sequenced in a study of blood T cell repertoires in COVID-19. This table comes from immunoSEQ multiplex PCR, and its TCRdb copy is limited to in-frame clones, with some not included. The sample has approximately 25,000 clones; around 83% are singletons. Sequencing was done on a sample of peripheral blood. The receptors were gathered from a human donor in a cohort sampled during active COVID-19.

The chain joins TRBV3-1 (or the pseudogene TRBV3-2) to TRBJ2-3; TRBD2 agrees at 11 bases. The CDR3 length is 17 residues. V shed 1 base and J 8 bases; nucleotides not matched to a gene: 11. CDR1 and CDR2 (germline): LGHDT, YNNKEL (reference sequence). The CDR3 region is CASSQAVAGGPRGTQYF. The CDR3 nucleotides read TGTGCCAGCAGCCAAGCTGTAGCGGGGGGGCCGCGGGGTACGCAGTATTTT.

V usage is TRBV28 and J usage is TRBJ2-5, with no clear D. From germline, CDR1 is MDHEN and CDR2 SYDVKM. CDR3 size: 12 residues. V was pared by 3 bases and J by 5 bases, with 7 bases between. CDR3 sequence reads: CASSFGRETQYF. The CDR3 DNA follows: TGTGCCAGCAGTTTTGGTCGGGAGACCCAGTACTTC.

With respect to this clone: Other nucleotide sequences in the sample specify the same CDR3. The V and J genes are TRBV9 and TRBJ2-5; the D is unclear. This CDR3 has 11 residues. Germline loops: CDR1 SGDLS, CDR2 YYNGEE. Trimming took off 7 bases at V and 1 base at J, with 5 bases between the two ends. CDR3 residues: CASSSQETQYF. As DNA, the CDR3 is TGTGCCAGCTCATCCCAAGAGACCCAGTACTTC.

The V gene is TRBV28, the J gene TRBJ2-7, with a weak D call TRBD1 (6 bases). CDR1 is MDHEN, CDR2 SYDVKM, per germline. The CDR3 length is 16 residues. The V end was cut by 8 bases, the J end by 5 bases, with 25 bases between. The CDR3 sequence is CASGGIGRGAPNEQYF. CDR3 coding DNA: TGTGCCAGCGGGGGCATCGGCAGGGGTGCCCCCAACGAGCAGTACTTC.

As DNA, the CDR3 is TGTGCCAGCAGTTTGGAGGGGCCCCACTCCTACGAGCAGTACTTC. It translates to CASSLEGPHSYEQYF. This chain joins TRBV28 and TRBJ2-7, with D perhaps matching TRBD2 (6 bases). Germline CDR1 reads MDHEN; CDR2 reads SYDVKM. The CDR3 loop spans 15 amino acids. Deletions cut 3 bases from V and 0 bases from J, with 12 bases between.